A single sample gave rise to the 10 T cell receptor beta chains below, sequenced in a study of blood T cell repertoires in COVID-19. The assay was immunoSEQ multiplex PCR, and TCRdb's table has in-frame clones only and misses some. This table holds 100,000 to 150,000 clones, 60% to 85% found once. Sequencing was done on a sample of peripheral blood. These receptors all stem from a man aged 70 or older with acute or convalescent COVID-19.

This clone is a singleton in its sample. The V call is TRBV5-1, the J call TRBJ1-1; 7 bases match TRBD1. From germline, CDR1 is SGHRS and CDR2 YFSETQ. CDR3 size: 13 residues. The J segment lost 3 bases and the V segment lost 2 bases, leaving 1 base of the junction unmatched. The CDR3 spells CASSLGTDTEAFF. Written as DNA, the CDR3 is TGCGCCAGCAGCTTAGGGACAGACACTGAAGCTTTCTTT.

This sequence joins TRBV28 and TRBJ1-2, with D tentatively TRBD1 (6 bases). Deletions cut 2 bases from V and 8 bases from J, with 15 bases between. Per the germline V gene, CDR1 is MDHEN and CDR2 is SYDVKM. This CDR3 contains 14 residues. CDR3 in amino acids: CASSLVAGTYGYTF. The DNA for the CDR3 is TGTGCCAGCAGTTTAGTAGCCGGGACATACGGCTACACCTTC.

The chain has TRBV21-1 and TRBJ2-5; the table's D call of TRBD2 was not tested on the DNA. TRBV21-1 is assigned pseudogene status. CDR3 length: 18 residues. The CDR3 region is CARSRGLAGGQDQETQYF. The CDR3 coding sequence is TGTGCCCGAAGCCGGGGACTAGCGGGGGGCCAGGACCAAGAGACCCAGTACTTC.

This clone was counted between two and nine times. The genes are TRBV6-5 and TRBJ2-7; D remains ambiguous. V shed 6 bases and J shed 5 bases, with 20 bases lying between them. Germline V gene sequence: CDR1 MNHEY, CDR2 SVGAGI. The CDR3 contains 15 residues. The CDR3: CASSPSDGQVHEQYF. CDR3 bases: TGTGCCAGCAGCCCCTCGGATGGGCAAGTCCACGAGCAGTACTTC.

The chain couples TRBV7-2 to TRBJ1-1, with D tentatively TRBD1 (6 bases). V lost 1 base and J lost 8, with 11 bases in between. This CDR3 has 13 residues. CDR1 is SGHTA, CDR2 FQGNSA, per germline. DNA for the CDR3: TGTGCCAGCAGCTTAGGGGGGGGCAGGGAAGCTTTCTTT. Residues: CASSLGGGREAFF.

The chain carries TRBV7-3 and TRBJ2-1; weak D call: TRBD1 (6 bases). The CDR3 sequence is 14 residues long. The V end lost 5 bases, the J end lost 4 bases, and 12 bases lay between the germline ends. Germline values: CDR1 SGHTA, CDR2 FQGTGA. The CDR3 coding sequence is TGTGCCAGCAGCCCGGTTACAGGGTACAATGAGCAGTTCTTC. Translating gives CASSPVTGYNEQFF.

This clone occurred once. This chain uses TRBV4-3 with TRBJ2-1; 7 bases align to TRBD1. Germline V gives CDR1 LGHNA, CDR2 YSLEER. The J segment lost 7 bases and the V segment lost 6 bases, leaving 15 bases of the junction unmatched. The CDR3 consists of 16 residues. CDR3 sequence (DNA): TGCGCCAGCAGGATTTCATTGACACAGGGGCTTAATGAGCAGTTCTTC. It encodes CASRISLTQGLNEQFF.

The CDR3 reads CASSQGDSQLAKNIQYF. CDR3 in DNA: TGTGCCAGCAGCCAAGGGGACAGCCAACTAGCCAAAAACATTCAGTACTTC. V usage is TRBV3-1 (or the pseudogene TRBV3-2) and J usage is TRBJ2-4; 7 nucleotides align to TRBD1. The germline V gene encodes CDR1 LGHDT and CDR2 YNNKEL (reference sequence). The CDR3 extends over 17 amino acids. The junction had 6 bases not matched to a gene; V was cut back by 1 base and J by 0 bases.

Comments on this clone: At one end the junction does not follow the germline gene, possibly because of a read error. The rearrangement joins TRBV7-7 to TRBJ2-7, with D maybe TRBD1 (6 bases). Per the germline V gene, CDR1 is SSHAT and CDR2 is FNYEAQ (reference sequence). The CDR3 sequence is 14 residues long. The DNA for the CDR3 is TGTGCTAGCAGCCGTCGGCCAGGGGACGACGAGCAGTACTTC. Amino acids: CASSRRPGDDEQYF.

This chain joins TRBV18 and TRBJ1-1, with 8 positions matching TRBD1. CDR3 size: 17 residues. The trim removed 3 bases at V and 1 base at J, leaving 10 bases unmatched. Per the germline V gene, CDR1 is KGHSH and CDR2 is LQKENI. The chain's CDR3 is CASSPLEQGGGNTEAFF. CDR3 DNA sequence: TGTGCCAGCTCACCCTTGGAACAGGGGGGAGGGAACACTGAAGCTTTCTTT.